This record concerns one T cell receptor beta chain sequence. Its specificity is not known. PCR was performed a second time for roughly 6 to 12 cycles using a sample-barcoded 5' primer and a J-beta primer mix. MiXCR, applied by TCRdb to the 5' RACE reads, yields one record per CDR3 protein. The table has some 860,000 distinct CDR3 sequences, approximately 53% seen once. The sample belongs to a study of blood T cells in healthy people across ages. General observations from the study: Across samples, TCR beta diversity tracked strongly with naive T cell percentage.

Trimming left V 7 bases short and J 0 bases short, with 12 bases between. CDR1 is SGHTA and CDR2 is FQGNSA in the germline V gene. This CDR3 region has 14 residues. Specimen: blood. This receptor was identified in a man between 40 and 49 years old in good health. The chain has TRBV7-2 and TRBJ1-2, with D hard to call. CDR3 DNA sequence: TGTGCCAGCACATTGGGAAGAGCTAACTATGGCTACACCTTC. Translated, it gives CASTLGRANYGYTF.